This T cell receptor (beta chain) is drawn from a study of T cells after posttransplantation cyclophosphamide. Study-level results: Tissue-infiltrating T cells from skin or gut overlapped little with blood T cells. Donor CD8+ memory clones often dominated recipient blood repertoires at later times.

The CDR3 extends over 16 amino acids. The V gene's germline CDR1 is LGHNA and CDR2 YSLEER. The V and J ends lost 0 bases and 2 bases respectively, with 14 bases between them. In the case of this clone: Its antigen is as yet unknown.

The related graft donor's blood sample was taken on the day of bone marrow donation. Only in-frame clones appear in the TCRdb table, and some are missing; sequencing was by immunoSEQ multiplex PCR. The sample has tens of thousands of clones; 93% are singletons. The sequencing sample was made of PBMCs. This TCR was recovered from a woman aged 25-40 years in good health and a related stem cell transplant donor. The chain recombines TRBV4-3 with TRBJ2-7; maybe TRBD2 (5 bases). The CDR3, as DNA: TGCGCCAGCAGCCAAGATAGGGCTAGCAGAGCCTACGAGCAGTACTTC. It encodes CASSQDRASRAYEQYF.